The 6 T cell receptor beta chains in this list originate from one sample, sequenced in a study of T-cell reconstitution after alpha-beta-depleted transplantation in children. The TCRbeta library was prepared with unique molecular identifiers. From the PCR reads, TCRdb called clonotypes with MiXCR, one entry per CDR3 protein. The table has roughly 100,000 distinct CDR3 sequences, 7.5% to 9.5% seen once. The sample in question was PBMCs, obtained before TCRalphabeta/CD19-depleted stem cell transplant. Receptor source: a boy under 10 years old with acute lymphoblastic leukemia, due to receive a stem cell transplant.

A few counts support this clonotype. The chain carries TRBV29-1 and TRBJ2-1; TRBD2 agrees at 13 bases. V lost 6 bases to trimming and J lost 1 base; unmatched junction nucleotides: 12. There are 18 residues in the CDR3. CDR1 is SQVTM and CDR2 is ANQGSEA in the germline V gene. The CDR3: CSVARGTSGGASYNEQFF. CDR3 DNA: TGCAGCGTAGCCAGGGGTACTAGCGGGGGGGCATCCTACAATGAGCAGTTCTTC.

This chain's CDR3 is CASSVGAGREFSEQYF. The CDR3 nucleotides read TGTGCCAGCAGCGTAGGAGCGGGCAGGGAATTCTCCGAGCAGTACTTC. V is TRBV9 and J is TRBJ2-7, with a tentative D call TRBD2 (6 bases). The V gene lost 0 bases and the J gene lost 6 bases, with 19 bases spanning the gap. Germline V gene lookup returns CDR1 SGDLS and CDR2 YYNGEE. There are 16 residues in the CDR3.

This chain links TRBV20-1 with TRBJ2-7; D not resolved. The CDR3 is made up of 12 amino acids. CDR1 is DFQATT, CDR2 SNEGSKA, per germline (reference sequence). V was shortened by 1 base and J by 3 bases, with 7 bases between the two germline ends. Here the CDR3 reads CSARAEDYEQYF. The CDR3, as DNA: TGCAGTGCTAGAGCAGAGGACTACGAGCAGTACTTC.

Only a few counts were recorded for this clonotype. The CDR3 bases are TGTGCCAGCAGTTACGGGGGGACTAGCTCCTACGAGCAGTACTTC. Translation: CASSYGGTSSYEQYF. The chain combines TRBV28 with TRBJ2-7, with TRBD2 matching 8 bases. The germline V gene has CDR1 MDHEN and CDR2 SYDVKM. Trimming cost V 4 bases and J 0 bases; bases outside gene matches: 5. The CDR3 covers 15 residues.

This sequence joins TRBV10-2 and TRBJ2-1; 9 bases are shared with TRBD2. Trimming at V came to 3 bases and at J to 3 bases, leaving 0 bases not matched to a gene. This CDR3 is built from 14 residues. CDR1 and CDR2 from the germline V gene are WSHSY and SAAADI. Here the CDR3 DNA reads TGCGCCAGCAGTGATAGCGGGGGCTACAATGAGCAGTTCTTC. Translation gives CASSDSGGYNEQFF.

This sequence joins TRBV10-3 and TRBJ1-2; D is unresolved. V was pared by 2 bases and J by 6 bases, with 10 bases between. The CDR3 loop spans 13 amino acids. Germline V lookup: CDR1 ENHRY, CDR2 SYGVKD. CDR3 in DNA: TGTGCCATCAGTGAGGAACCTCTCCATGGCTACACCTTC. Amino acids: CAISEEPLHGYTF.